What follows are 13 T cell receptor beta chains derived from one specimen sequenced in a study of shared clonotypes between healthy human individuals (dated by TCRdb to the early 2020s). Receptor libraries were prepared by the immunoSEQ multiplex PCR assay. TCRdb took over this immuneACCESS table, retaining in-frame rearrangements with V and J assigned. Such tables are incomplete; in checked studies, under half of the missing clones stem from an unresolved V gene, and the remainder is unexplained. This sample comprises roughly 640,000 clones, about 74% of them detected only once. Together, the top ten hold around 1.6% of the sample. The sample was memory CD4+ T cells sorted from blood. Read against the paper, the sample's cell subset or site label means: CD45RA-negative fraction. These receptors were collected from a woman in her 30s in good health.

V is TRBV27 and J is TRBJ1-5, with 11 bases identical to TRBD1. The germline V gene encodes CDR1 MNHEY and CDR2 SMNVEV (reference sequence). V lost 0 bases, J lost 5 bases, and 3 bases stayed unmatched. This CDR3 spans 16 amino acids. CDR3 sequence (DNA): TGTGCCAGCAGTTTATCCGGGACAGGGGGTTATCAGCCCCAGCATTTT. The encoded protein is CASSLSGTGGYQPQHF.

The sample holds a few counts of this clone. The DNA for the CDR3 is TGCAGCGTTGTAGGGACAGCCCCTAATGAGCAGTTCTTC. Translation: CSVVGTAPNEQFF. The V gene is TRBV29-1, the J gene TRBJ2-1; TRBD1 agrees at 7 bases. After removal of 4 bases from V and 7 bases from J, the junction contained 7 bases not matched to a gene. Germline V gene data show CDR1 as SQVTM and CDR2 as ANQGSEA. The CDR3 is made up of 13 amino acids.

V gene TRBV5-6 combines with J gene TRBJ1-3; D not resolved. V dropped 1 base and J dropped 0 bases, with 8 bases sitting between them. This CDR3 is built from 15 residues. From germline, CDR1 is SGHDT and CDR2 YYEEEE. This CDR3 reads CASSLWAFSGNTIYF. CDR3 nucleotides: TGTGCCAGCAGCTTGTGGGCTTTCTCTGGAAACACCATATATTTT. Full variable domain (rest looked up from reference TRBV5-6 and TRBJ1-3): DAGVTQSPTHLIKTRGQQVTLRCSPKSGHDTVSWYQQALGQGPQFIFQYYEEEERQRGNFPDRFSGHQFPNYSSELNVNALLLGDSALYLCASSLWAFSGNTIYFGEGSWLTVV.

This clone was seen a few times. CDR3 nucleotide sequence: TGCAGCGTTGATCAGGCGGGAGTAGGAGATACGCAGTATTTT. Translated: CSVDQAGVGDTQYF. The gene calls are TRBV29-1 and TRBJ2-3; TRBD2 agrees at 7 bases. This CDR3 spans 14 amino acids. Trimming removed 3 bases from V and 5 bases from J; junction bases left unmatched: 8. Germline CDR1 SQVTM, CDR2 ANQGSEA.

V is TRBV27 and J is TRBJ2-2; D not certain. Per germline, CDR1 MNHEY and CDR2 SMNVEV (reference sequence). The CDR3 loop spans 12 amino acids. V shed 4 bases and J shed 3 bases, with 3 bases lying between them. In nucleotides, the CDR3 is TGTGCCAGCAGTTCCTACACCGGGGAGCTGTTTTTT. Translated, it gives CASSSYTGELFF.

The DNA of the CDR3 is TGTGCTAGTGGTTTGGGTCCCTCAGGGGCTGCGGATACGCAGTATTTT. It encodes CASGLGPSGAADTQYF. The chain recombines TRBV12-5 with TRBJ2-3; a possible D gene is TRBD1 (6 bases). This CDR3 region has 16 residues. Per germline, CDR1 LGHNT and CDR2 FRNRAP. Trimming cost V 1 base and J 6 bases, with 17 bases left between them.

This chain connects TRBV15 to TRBJ2-5; possibly TRBD1 for D (5 bases). CDR3 size: 16 residues. The germline V and J ends were trimmed by 1 base and 5 bases, with 17 bases remaining between them. The germline gives CDR1 LNHNV, CDR2 YYDKDF (reference sequence). The DNA of the CDR3 is TGTGCCACCAGCAGAGGGGCCAGGGCTACTGGGGAGACCCAGTACTTC. Residues: CATSRGARATGETQYF.

This clone came up once. The rearrangement links TRBV27 to TRBJ2-7; tentative D call: TRBD2 (7 bases). CDR1 is MNHEY and CDR2 is SMNVEV in the germline V gene (reference sequence). The CDR3 has 15 amino acids. V lost 6 bases, J lost 4 bases, and 19 bases lay in between. The CDR3 reads CASSPTGGVRYEQYF. The CDR3 DNA reads as TGTGCCAGCAGCCCTACGGGGGGCGTCAGGTACGAGCAGTACTTC.

This clone was seen only a few times. The chain carries TRBV7-2 and TRBJ1-2; the D gene is possibly TRBD1 (6 bases). The CDR3 is made up of 15 amino acids. Germline V CDR1 and CDR2: SGHTA, FQGNSA. V lost 9 bases and J lost 3, with 20 bases in between. CDR3 amino acids: CASGTYRGGDYGYTF. CDR3 DNA sequence: TGTGCCAGTGGGACATACCGGGGAGGGGACTATGGCTACACCTTC.

This clone occurred once. The chain is built from TRBV28 and TRBJ2-3; tentatively, D is TRBD2 (6 bases). The CDR3 covers 11 residues. V was pared by 6 bases and J by 6 bases, with 7 bases between. Germline CDR1 is MDHEN and CDR2 is SYDVKM. In DNA, the CDR3 is TGTGCCAGCAGACGGGGGGATACGCAGTATTTT. This gives the protein CASRRGDTQYF.

This clone occurred once. J is TRBJ1-1 and V is TRBV28, with a weak D call TRBD1 (5 bases). V gave up 2 bases and J gave up 0 bases, with 13 bases separating them. Germline-derived CDR1 and CDR2 are MDHEN and SYDVKM. The CDR3 extends over 16 amino acids. The DNA for the CDR3 is TGTGCCAGCAGTTTAACCGGGACGCCCGTGAACACTGAAGCTTTCTTT. This encodes CASSLTGTPVNTEAFF.

V and J are TRBV28 and TRBJ2-7; TRBD2 might be the D (6 bases). CDR1 is MDHEN, CDR2 SYDVKM, per germline. Trimming took 5 bases from V and 5 from J, leaving 13 bases between them. CDR3 length equals 13 residues. The CDR3 sequence: CASSNRLVHEQYF. The CDR3 DNA reads as TGTGCCAGCAGTAATCGACTAGTTCACGAGCAGTACTTC.

Notes on this clone: The identical CDR3 is also encoded by other nucleotide sequences in the sample. The chain joins TRBV7-9 to TRBJ1-5; no firm D call. V was shortened by 1 base and J by 4 bases, with 5 bases between the two germline ends. The CDR3 length is 13 residues. Looked up from germline, CDR1 is SEHNR and CDR2 is FQNEAQ (reference sequence). CDR3 residues: CASSLDGNQPQHF. The CDR3 DNA follows: TGTGCCAGCAGCTTAGATGGAAATCAGCCCCAGCATTTT.